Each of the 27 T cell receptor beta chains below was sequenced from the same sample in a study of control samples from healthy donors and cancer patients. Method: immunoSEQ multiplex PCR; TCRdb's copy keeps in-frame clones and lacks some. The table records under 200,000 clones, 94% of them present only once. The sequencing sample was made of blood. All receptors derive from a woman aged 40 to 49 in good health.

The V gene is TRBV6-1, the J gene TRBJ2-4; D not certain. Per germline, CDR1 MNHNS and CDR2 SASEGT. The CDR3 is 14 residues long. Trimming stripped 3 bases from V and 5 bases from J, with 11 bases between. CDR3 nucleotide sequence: TGTGCCAGCAGTGAGGACGGTTACGAAAACATTCAGTACTTC. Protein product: CASSEDGYENIQYF.

CDR3 loop: CASSYVPGVNEAFF. CDR3 nucleotide sequence: TGTGCCAGCAGTTACGTGCCAGGGGTTAATGAAGCTTTCTTT. The chain is built from TRBV6-6 and TRBJ1-1; a weak D match, TRBD1 (6 bases). V lost 2 bases to trimming and J lost 7 bases, with 14 bases between them. CDR1 is MNHNY and CDR2 is SVGAGI in the germline V gene (reference sequence). This CDR3 contains 14 residues.

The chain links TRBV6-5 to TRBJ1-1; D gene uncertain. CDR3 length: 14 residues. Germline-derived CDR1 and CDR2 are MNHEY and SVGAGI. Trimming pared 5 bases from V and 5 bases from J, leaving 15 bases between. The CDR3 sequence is CASSPGSIMTEAFF. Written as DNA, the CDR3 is TGTGCCAGCAGTCCCGGGTCCATAATGACTGAAGCTTTCTTT.

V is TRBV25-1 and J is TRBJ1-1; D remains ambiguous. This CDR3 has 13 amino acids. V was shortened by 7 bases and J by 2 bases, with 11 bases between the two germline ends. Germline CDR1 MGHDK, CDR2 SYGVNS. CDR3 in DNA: TGTGCCAGCATAGGTCTGGCAAACACTGAAGCTTTCTTT. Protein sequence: CASIGLANTEAFF.

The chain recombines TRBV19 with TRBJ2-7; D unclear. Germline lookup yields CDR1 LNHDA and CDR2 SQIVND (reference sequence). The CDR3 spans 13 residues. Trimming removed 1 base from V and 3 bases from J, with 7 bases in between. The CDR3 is CASSIGTVYEQYF. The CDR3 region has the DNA TGTGCCAGTAGTATAGGAACGGTCTACGAGCAGTACTTC.

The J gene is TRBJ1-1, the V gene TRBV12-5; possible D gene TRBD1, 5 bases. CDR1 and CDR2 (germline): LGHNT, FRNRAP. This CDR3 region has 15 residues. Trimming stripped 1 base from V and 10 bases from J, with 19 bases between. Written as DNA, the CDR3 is TGTGCTAGTGGTTTGGCTGCCGGGACCGGGGTCAGAGCTTTCTTT. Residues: CASGLAAGTGVRAFF. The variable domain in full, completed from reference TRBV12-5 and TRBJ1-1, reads DARVTQTPRHKVTEMGQEVTMRCQPILGHNTVFWYRQTMMQGLELLAYFRNRAPLDDSGMPKDRFSAEMPDATLATLKIQPSEPRDSAVYFCASGLAAGTGVRAFFGQGTRLTVV.

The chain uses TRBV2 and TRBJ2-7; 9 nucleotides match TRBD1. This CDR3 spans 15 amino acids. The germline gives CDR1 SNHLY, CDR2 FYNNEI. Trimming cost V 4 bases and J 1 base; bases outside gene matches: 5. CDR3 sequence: CASSVPGQGSYEQYF. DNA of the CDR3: TGTGCCAGCAGTGTTCCGGGACAGGGATCCTACGAGCAGTACTTC.

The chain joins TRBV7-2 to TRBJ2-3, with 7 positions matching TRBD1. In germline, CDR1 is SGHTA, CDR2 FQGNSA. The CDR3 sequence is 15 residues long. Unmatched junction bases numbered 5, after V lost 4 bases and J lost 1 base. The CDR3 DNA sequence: TGTGCCAGCAGCTCAGCCGGGACAGGCACAGATACGCAGTATTTT. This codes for CASSSAGTGTDTQYF.

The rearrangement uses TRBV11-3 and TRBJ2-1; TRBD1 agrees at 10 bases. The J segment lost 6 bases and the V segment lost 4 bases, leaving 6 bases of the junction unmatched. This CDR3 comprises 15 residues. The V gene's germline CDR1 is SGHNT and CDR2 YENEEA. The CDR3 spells CASSSGQGIGNEQFF. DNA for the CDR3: TGTGCCAGCAGCTCGGGACAGGGGATCGGCAATGAGCAGTTCTTC.

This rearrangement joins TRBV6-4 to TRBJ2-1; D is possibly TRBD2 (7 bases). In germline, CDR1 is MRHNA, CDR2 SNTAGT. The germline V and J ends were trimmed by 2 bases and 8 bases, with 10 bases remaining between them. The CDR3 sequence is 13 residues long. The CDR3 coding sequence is TGTGCCAGCAGTGACAGGGAGGGGGATGAGCAGTTCTTC. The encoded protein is CASSDREGDEQFF.

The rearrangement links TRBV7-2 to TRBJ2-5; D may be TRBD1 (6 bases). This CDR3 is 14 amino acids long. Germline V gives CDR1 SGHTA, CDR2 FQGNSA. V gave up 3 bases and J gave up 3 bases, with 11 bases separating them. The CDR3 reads CASSFRGNKETQYF. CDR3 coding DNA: TGTGCCAGCAGCTTTAGGGGGAATAAAGAGACCCAGTACTTC.

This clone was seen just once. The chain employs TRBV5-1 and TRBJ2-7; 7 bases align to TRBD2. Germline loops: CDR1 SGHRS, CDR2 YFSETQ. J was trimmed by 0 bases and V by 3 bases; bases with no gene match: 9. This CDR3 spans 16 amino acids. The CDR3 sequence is CASSYIAGWSSYEQYF. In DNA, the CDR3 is TGCGCCAGCAGCTATATAGCGGGTTGGAGCTCCTACGAGCAGTACTTC. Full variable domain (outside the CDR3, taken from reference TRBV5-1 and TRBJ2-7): KAGVTQTPRYLIKTRGQQVTLSCSPISGHRSVSWYQQTPGQGLQFLFEYFSETQRNKGNFPGRFSGRQFSNSRSEMNVSTLELGDSALYLCASSYIAGWSSYEQYFGPGTRLTVT.

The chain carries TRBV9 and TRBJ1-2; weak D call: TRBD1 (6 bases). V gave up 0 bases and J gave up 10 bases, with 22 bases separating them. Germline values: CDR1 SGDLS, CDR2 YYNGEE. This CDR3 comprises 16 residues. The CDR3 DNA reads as TGTGCCAGCAGCGTAGGAAGCCGTCAGGGGCAACGTGACTACACCTTC. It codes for CASSVGSRQGQRDYTF.

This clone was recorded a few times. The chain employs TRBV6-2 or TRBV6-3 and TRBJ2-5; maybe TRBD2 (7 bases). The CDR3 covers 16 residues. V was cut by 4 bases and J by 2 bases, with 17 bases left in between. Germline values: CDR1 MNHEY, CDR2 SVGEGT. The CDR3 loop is CASSLGRGGNQETQYF. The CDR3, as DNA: TGTGCCAGCAGTTTGGGTAGGGGGGGGAATCAAGAGACCCAGTACTTC.

The CDR3 DNA reads as TGTGCCAGCAGCTATAGCTCGAACACCGGGGAGCTGTTTTTT. This gives the protein CASSYSSNTGELFF. The chain has TRBV11-3 and TRBJ2-2, with D unresolved. The V end was cut by 4 bases, the J end by 0 bases, with 6 bases between. The CDR3 is 14 residues long. The germline V gene encodes CDR1 SGHNT and CDR2 YENEEA.

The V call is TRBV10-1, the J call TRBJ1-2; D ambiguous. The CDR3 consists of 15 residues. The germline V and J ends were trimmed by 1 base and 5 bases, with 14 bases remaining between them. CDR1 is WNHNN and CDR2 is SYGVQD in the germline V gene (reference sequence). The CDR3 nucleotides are TGCGCCAGCAGTGAGTTGGGGATGGCTTCTTATGGCTACACCTTC. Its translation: CASSELGMASYGYTF.

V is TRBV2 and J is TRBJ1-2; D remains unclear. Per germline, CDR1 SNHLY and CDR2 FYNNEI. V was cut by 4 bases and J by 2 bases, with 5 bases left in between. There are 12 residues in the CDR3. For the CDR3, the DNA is TGTGCCAGCAGTGGTGGAAACTATGGCTACACCTTC. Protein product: CASSGGNYGYTF.

For the CDR3, the DNA is TGCGCCAGCATGTACGGACAGGGCCATGAAAAACTGTTTTTT. Amino acid sequence: CASMYGQGHEKLFF. The chain combines TRBV10-2 with TRBJ1-4, with 8 bases matching TRBD1. Germline loops: CDR1 WSHSY, CDR2 SAAADI. The CDR3 runs 14 residues. V lost 7 bases and J lost 6; bases outside the gene matches: 7.

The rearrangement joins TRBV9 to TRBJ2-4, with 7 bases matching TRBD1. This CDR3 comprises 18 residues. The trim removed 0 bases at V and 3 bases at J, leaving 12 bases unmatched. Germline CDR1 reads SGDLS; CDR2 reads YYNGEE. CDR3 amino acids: CASSVGSRWDSIKNIQYF. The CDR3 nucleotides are TGTGCCAGCAGCGTAGGGTCTCGGTGGGACAGCATCAAAAACATTCAGTACTTC.

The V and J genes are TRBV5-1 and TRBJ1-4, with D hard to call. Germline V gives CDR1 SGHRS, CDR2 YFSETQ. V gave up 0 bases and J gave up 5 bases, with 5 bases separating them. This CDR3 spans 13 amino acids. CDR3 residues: CASSLGSNEKLFF. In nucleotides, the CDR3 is TGCGCCAGCAGCTTGGGTTCCAATGAAAAACTGTTTTTT.

CDR3 in amino acids: CSVVARGSYDEAFF. The CDR3 bases are TGCAGCGTTGTAGCAAGGGGAAGTTATGATGAAGCTTTCTTT. V is TRBV29-1 and J is TRBJ1-1; D is possibly TRBD1 (5 bases). V was clipped by 4 bases and J by 7 bases, with 19 bases between them. The germline V gene has CDR1 SQVTM and CDR2 ANQGSEA. The CDR3 consists of 14 residues. The whole variable domain, remainder taken from reference TRBV29-1 and TRBJ1-1, is SAVISQKPSRDICQRGTSLTIQCQVDSQVTMMFWYRQQPGQSLTLIATANQGSEATYESGFVIDKFPISRPNLTFSTLTVSNMSPEDSSIYLCSVVARGSYDEAFFGQGTRLTVV.

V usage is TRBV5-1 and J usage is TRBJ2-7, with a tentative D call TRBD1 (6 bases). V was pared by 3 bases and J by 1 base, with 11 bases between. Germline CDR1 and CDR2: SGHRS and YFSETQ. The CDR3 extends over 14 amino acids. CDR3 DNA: TGCGCCAGCAGCTCAAGGACAGAATCCTACGAGCAGTACTTC. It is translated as CASSSRTESYEQYF.

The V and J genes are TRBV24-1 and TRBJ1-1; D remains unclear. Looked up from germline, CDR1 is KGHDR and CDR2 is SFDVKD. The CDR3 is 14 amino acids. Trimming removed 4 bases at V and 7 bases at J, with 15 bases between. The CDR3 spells CATSDGGNWGEAFF. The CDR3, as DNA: TGTGCCACCAGTGACGGTGGGAATTGGGGTGAAGCTTTCTTT.

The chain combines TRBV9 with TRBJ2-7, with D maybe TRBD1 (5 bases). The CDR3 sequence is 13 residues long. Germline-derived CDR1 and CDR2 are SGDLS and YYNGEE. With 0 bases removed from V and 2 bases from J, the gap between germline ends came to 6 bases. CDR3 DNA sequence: TGTGCCAGCAGCGTAGGACAGCCCTACGAGCAGTACTTC. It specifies CASSVGQPYEQYF.

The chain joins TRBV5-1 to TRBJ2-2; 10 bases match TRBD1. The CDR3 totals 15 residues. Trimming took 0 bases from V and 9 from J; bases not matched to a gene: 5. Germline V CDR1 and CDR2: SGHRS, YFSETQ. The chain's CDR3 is CASSLAGTGERELFF. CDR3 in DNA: TGCGCCAGCAGCTTGGCCGGGACAGGGGAGCGGGAGCTGTTTTTT.

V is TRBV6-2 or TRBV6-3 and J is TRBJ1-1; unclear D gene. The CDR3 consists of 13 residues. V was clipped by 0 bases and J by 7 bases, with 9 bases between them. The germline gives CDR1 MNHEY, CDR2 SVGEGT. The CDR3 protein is CASSYSRVGEAFF. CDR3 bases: TGTGCCAGCAGTTACTCGAGAGTAGGTGAAGCTTTCTTT.

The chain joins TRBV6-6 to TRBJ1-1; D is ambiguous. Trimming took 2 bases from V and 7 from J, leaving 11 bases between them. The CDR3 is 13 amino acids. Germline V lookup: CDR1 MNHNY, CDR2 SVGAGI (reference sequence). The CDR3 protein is CASSYPGRLEAFF. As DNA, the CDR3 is TGTGCCAGCAGTTACCCCGGACGGCTTGAAGCTTTCTTT.